Listed here are 31 T cell receptor beta chains from one sample, sequenced in a study of tumor and adjacent non-tumor tissue in lung cancer. TCRbeta libraries were built with three rounds of nested PCR, modified from ARM-PCR. TCRdb ran MiXCR on the multiplex PCR reads and lists one entry per CDR3 protein. The sample records 120,000 or so distinct CDR3 sequences, 84% being singletons. The template was RNA from unsorted bulk tissue. Input material: lung tumor tissue. Every receptor here comes from a man aged 65 to 85 with non-small cell lung cancer.

For this clonotype: Since a much larger clone is just one base distant, this may be a read error. The chain recombines TRBV7-8 with TRBJ1-2; maybe TRBD1 (5 bases). Germline V gene sequence: CDR1 SGHVS, CDR2 FQNEAQ. This CDR3 spans 14 amino acids. Trimming cost V 1 base and J 6 bases, with 12 bases left between them. CDR3 amino acids: CASSLGPRGNGYTF. CDR3 DNA sequence: TGTGCCAGCAGCTTAGGGCCACGGGGGAATGGCTACACCTTC.

About this clonotype itself: Since the CDR3 does not end with the conserved phenylalanine or tryptophan, this likely comes from a read error. The chain couples TRBV12-3 or TRBV12-4 to TRBJ2-5; possible D gene TRBD1, 6 bases. The CDR3 contains 11 residues. V lost 5 bases to trimming and J lost 7 bases, with 8 bases between them. The CDR3 region is CASSPRGTQYI. The CDR3 DNA follows: TGTGCCAGCAGTCCCAGGGGGACCCAGTACATC.

To note about this clonotype: This may be a read error: a much more frequent sequence differs by one nucleotide. This sequence joins TRBV18 and TRBJ2-5; D call uncertain. Germline CDR1 KGHSH, CDR2 LQKENI. The CDR3 totals 12 residues. The CDR3 sequence is CASSPFQETQHF. In DNA form, the CDR3 reads TGTGCCAGCTCACCCTTCCAAGAGACCCAGCACTTC. Full variable domain (remainder filled in from reference TRBV18 and TRBJ2-5): NAGVMQNPRHLVRRRGQEARLRCSPMKGHSHVYWYRQLPEEGLKFMVYLQKENIIDESGMPKERFSAEFPKEGPSILRIQQVVRGDSAAYFCASSPFQETQHFGPGTRLLVL.

Concerning this clonotype: A read error may account for a junction end that differs from germline. The V call is TRBV5-1, the J call TRBJ2-3; D unclear. There are 12 residues in the CDR3. The germline V gene encodes CDR1 SGHRS and CDR2 YFSETQ. For the CDR3, the DNA is TGCGCTAGCATCCCCCGCACAGATACGCAGTATTTT. As protein: CASIPRTDTQYF.

Points on this clonotype: Since the CDR3 does not end with the conserved phenylalanine or tryptophan, this likely comes from a read error. The chain is built from TRBV6-1 and TRBJ1-5; D gene ambiguous. Trimming shortened V by 6 bases and J by 0 bases, and 9 bases separated the two germline ends. The germline gives CDR1 MNHNS, CDR2 SASEGT. This CDR3 spans 14 amino acids. CDR3 DNA: TGTGCCAGCAGCGCGGTGATTAGCAATCAGCCCCAGCATTCT. Amino acids: CASSAVISNQPQHS.

To note about this clonotype: Germline and junction disagree at one end, which may indicate a read error. V is TRBV6-2 or TRBV6-3 and J is TRBJ2-1, with D uncertain. Germline V gene data show CDR1 as MNHEY and CDR2 as SVGEGT. The CDR3 has 12 amino acids. In DNA form, the CDR3 reads TGTGCCAGCATTTACGTCGTTGGCGAACAGTTCTTC. Translation: CASIYVVGEQFF.

A word on this clonotype: A much larger clone lies a single base off, so this may be a read error. The CDR3 is CASSSNLYNEQFF. CDR3 coding DNA: TGTGCCAGCAGCTCCAACTTATACAATGAGCAGTTCTTC. The V call is TRBV14, the J call TRBJ2-1, with D unclear. V dropped 5 bases and J dropped 4 bases, with 9 bases sitting between them. Germline lookup yields CDR1 SGHDN and CDR2 FVKESK. This CDR3 comprises 13 residues.

Of note for this clonotype: Given the absence of the conserved phenylalanine or tryptophan at the CDR3 end, a read error is likely. The DNA is left out, because the CDR3 cannot be placed on it with certainty; the CDR3 is given as TCRdb lists it. The chain carries TRBV10-1 and TRBJ1-2. The CDR3 spans 15 residues, counting both ends. Germline values: CDR1 WNHNN, CDR2 SYGVQD (reference sequence). CDR3 loop: CASSASTGQPYGYAL.

About this clonotype itself: Being one base from a much bigger clone, this may be a read error. This chain joins TRBV28 and TRBJ1-6, with no clear D. This CDR3 has 12 residues. Germline V lookup: CDR1 MDHEN, CDR2 SYDVKM. The CDR3 DNA follows: TGTGCCAGCACGGAGTACAATTCACCCCTCCAGTTT. Encoded protein: CASTEYNSPLQF.

A remark on this clonotype: Without the conserved terminal phenylalanine or tryptophan, this CDR3 likely stems from a read error. It is unclear where the CDR3 begins or ends on the DNA, so no DNA is shown, and the CDR3 is as TCRdb lists it. V gene TRBV12-3 or TRBV12-4 combines with J gene TRBJ1-6; the D call of TRBD1 is as the table states it, not checked on the DNA. A total of 16 residues make up the CDR3, ends included. The chain's CDR3 is CASTSETGGYNSPLHL.

Notes on this clonotype: Relative to the germline gene, one junction end is altered; a read error may explain this. The chain uses TRBV29-1 and TRBJ2-7; TRBD2 aligns across 7 bases. The CDR3 loop spans 11 amino acids. CDR1 is SQVTM and CDR2 is ANQGSEA in the germline V gene. This CDR3 is CNVGRDYEQYF. In DNA form, the CDR3 reads TGCAACGTGGGCAGGGACTACGAGCAATACTTC.

The chain links TRBV20-1 to TRBJ2-5; 10 nucleotides agree with TRBD1. The V segment lost 5 bases and the J segment 5 bases; nucleotides outside the gene matches: 5. Per germline, CDR1 DFQATT and CDR2 SNEGSKA (reference sequence). This CDR3 contains 13 residues. The CDR3, as DNA: TGCAGTGCTGGACAGGGGGTCGGGGAGACCCAGTACTTC. Its protein product is CSAGQGVGETQYF.

About this clonotype itself: Germline and junction disagree at one end, which may indicate a read error. The chain is built from TRBV6-1 and TRBJ2-7; 10 nucleotides line up with TRBD2. Germline V gene data show CDR1 as MNHNS and CDR2 as SASEGT. The CDR3 spans 17 residues. The CDR3 is CDSNGGTSAVFRYEQYF. For the CDR3, the DNA is TGTGACAGCAACGGAGGGACTAGCGCGGTGTTTAGGTACGAGCAGTACTTC.

Points on this clonotype: A read error may account for a junction end that differs from germline. The CDR3 DNA is TGTGCCAGCAGCTTATACATATATGACTACGCCTTC. Its translation is CASSLYIYDYAF. The chain combines TRBV11-1 with TRBJ1-2; D is undetermined. CDR3 length: 12 amino acids. The germline V gene has CDR1 SGHAT and CDR2 FQDESV (reference sequence). The full variable domain, its missing parts supplied by reference TRBV11-1 and TRBJ1-2, is EAEVAQSPRYKITEKSQAVAFWCDPISGHATLYWYRQILGQGPELLVQFQDESVVDDSQLPKDRFSAERLKGVDSTLKIQPAELGDSAMYLCASSLYIYDYAFGSGTRLTVV.

Regarding this clonotype: Because the CDR3 is missing its conserved closing phenylalanine or tryptophan, this is likely a read error. The rearrangement uses TRBV29-1 and TRBJ2-7; tentatively, D is TRBD1 (6 bases). The germline V gene encodes CDR1 SQVTM and CDR2 ANQGSEA. This CDR3 spans 9 amino acids. The CDR3 here is CSPGTEQYL. DNA for the CDR3: TGTAGCCCCGGGACAGAGCAGTACTTA.

This clonotype was detected only once. A much larger clone differs by one base, so this may be a read error. This chain links TRBV5-1 with TRBJ2-3, with D possibly being TRBD1 or TRBD2 (6 bases each). V was cut by 0 bases and J by 5 bases, with 13 bases left in between. The CDR3 has 15 amino acids. Germline V gives CDR1 SGHRS, CDR2 YFSETQ. Written as DNA, the CDR3 is TGCGCCAGCAGCTTGGGGGGGGCTGGCATAGATACGCAGTATTTT. This gives the protein CASSLGGAGIDTQYF.

Comment on this clonotype: This is likely a read error, given that the CDR3 carries no conserved phenylalanine or tryptophan at its end. The DNA is omitted, as the CDR3 cannot be located on it reliably, and the CDR3 follows TCRdb's listing. The chain uses TRBV11-2 and TRBJ1-1; TRBD1 was called by the table and not checked on the DNA. The germline V gene has CDR1 SGHAT and CDR2 FQNNGV. A total of 13 residues make up the CDR3, ends included. CDR3 amino acids: CVSKFSGGRVGFS.

As concerns this clonotype: An end of the junction differs from the germline gene, which may be a read error. This chain connects TRBV11-1 to TRBJ2-7; 7 bases line up with TRBD1. The CDR3 has 14 residues. From germline, CDR1 is SGHAT and CDR2 FQDESV (reference sequence). In DNA form, the CDR3 reads TGTGCCAGTCAACCTCCGGGACAGATCTACAAGCAGTACTTC. Translating it yields CASQPPGQIYKQYF. The entire variable domain, with the rest obtained from reference TRBV11-1 and TRBJ2-7, is as follows: EAEVAQSPRYKITEKSQAVAFWCDPISGHATLYWYRQILGQGPELLVQFQDESVVDDSQLPKDRFSAERLKGVDSTLKIQPAELGDSAMYLCASQPPGQIYKQYFGPGTRLTVT.

Details on this clonotype: A single base separates this from a much larger clone, so it may be a read error. CDR3 nucleotide sequence: TGCAGCGTTGGTCCGGGGGGTCAGAAGCAGTACTTC. Its protein product is CSVGPGGQKQYF. The chain carries TRBV29-1 and TRBJ2-7, with 7 bases identical to TRBD2. The CDR3 loop spans 12 amino acids. Germline trimming cut 4 bases from V and 8 bases from J; bases unmatched to any gene: 8. Germline-derived CDR1 and CDR2 are SQVTM and ANQGSEA.

To note about this clonotype: At one boundary the junction diverges from the germline segment, which might be a read error. The chain is built from TRBV5-4 and TRBJ2-3; no definite D call. This CDR3 comprises 13 residues. Germline values: CDR1 SGHNT, CDR2 YYREEE (reference sequence). The CDR3 DNA reads TGTACCAGCAGCATCGATAGCCCTGATACGCAGTATTTT. Residues: CTSSIDSPDTQYF.

With respect to this clonotype: Because it lacks the conserved phenylalanine or tryptophan at the end, this CDR3 is likely a read error. The DNA is left out, because the CDR3 cannot be placed on it with certainty; the CDR3 is given as TCRdb lists it. The rearrangement uses TRBV6-2 or TRBV6-3 and TRBJ2-5; the DNA was not compared with TRBD1, the D call given in the table. In germline, CDR1 is MNHEY, CDR2 SVGEGT. The CDR3 totals 13 residues, both ends included. Here the CDR3 reads CTSSEQSGGTQYY.

This clonotype was found a few times. The CDR3 region has the DNA TGCAGTGCTCTGAGCTCAGGACAAGATTCTGGGGCCAACGTCCTGACTTTC. Translated, it gives CSALSSGQDSGANVLTF. This chain connects TRBV20-1 to TRBJ2-6; maybe TRBD1 (5 bases). Germline CDR1 and CDR2: DFQATT and SNEGSKA (reference sequence). The V end lost 5 bases, the J end lost 1 base, and 18 bases lay between the germline ends. This CDR3 has 17 residues.

With respect to this clonotype: The CDR3 does not close with the conserved phenylalanine or tryptophan, likely indicating a read error. V and J are TRBV29-1 and TRBJ1-4; D unclear. The ends were cut back, 6 bases at V and 6 bases at J, with 14 bases in the middle. The CDR3 runs to 13 residues. The germline V gene has CDR1 SQVTM and CDR2 ANQGSEA. The CDR3 reads CSVCGILHEKLFI. As DNA, the CDR3 is TGCAGCGTCTGCGGCATTCTCCATGAAAAACTGTTTATT.

For this clonotype: The germline gene is not matched at one end of the junction; a read error may be the cause. The gene calls are TRBV10-2 and TRBJ2-7; a weak D match, TRBD2 (5 bases). The length of the CDR3 is 13 residues. Germline assignment: CDR1 WSHSY and CDR2 SAAADI. The CDR3 protein is CTSSETTGYEQYF. CDR3 nucleotides: TGCACCAGCAGTGAGACTACCGGGTACGAGCAGTACTTC.

In regard to this clonotype: Lacking the conserved final phenylalanine or tryptophan, this CDR3 likely reflects a read error. The chain joins TRBV5-4 to TRBJ2-5; D is uncertain. V shed 3 bases and J shed 7 bases, with 16 bases lying between them. This CDR3 comprises 14 residues. The germline V gene encodes CDR1 SGHNT and CDR2 YYREEE (reference sequence). CDR3 region: CASSSGGTVGTQYL. The CDR3, as DNA: TGTGCCAGCAGCTCGGGTGGTACTGTTGGGACCCAGTACTTA.

As concerns this clonotype: A read error may account for a junction end that differs from germline. This rearrangement joins TRBV5-1 to TRBJ2-1; D is perhaps TRBD1 or TRBD2 (5 bases each). Germline CDR1 and CDR2: SGHRS and YFSETQ. The CDR3 loop spans 14 amino acids. DNA for the CDR3: TGCGCCATCAGCTTGAAGTCGGGGCCTAACGAGCAATTCTTC. Translation: CAISLKSGPNEQFF.

V gene TRBV4-2 combines with J gene TRBJ2-5; 10 nucleotides agree with TRBD2. The CDR3 consists of 17 residues. Trimming removed 1 base from V and 3 bases from J; junction bases left unmatched: 8. CDR1 is LGHNA, CDR2 YNFKEQ, per germline. The CDR3 DNA sequence: TGTGCCAGCAGCCAAGTTGTCACTAGCGGGAAAGAAGAGACCCAGTACTTC. It codes for CASSQVVTSGKEETQYF.

This chain links TRBV30 with TRBJ1-4; TRBD1 might be the D (6 bases). Germline V gene lookup returns CDR1 GTSNPN and CDR2 SVGIG (reference sequence). Trimming took off 0 bases at V and 7 bases at J, with 6 bases between the two ends. This CDR3 has 12 amino acids. The CDR3 loop reads CAWSVQGEKLFF. CDR3 coding DNA: TGTGCCTGGAGTGTACAGGGTGAAAAACTGTTTTTT.

On this clonotype: At one of its ends the junction is not consistent with the germline gene, which may arise from a read error. The chain's CDR3 is CGSSYSGDTLVYGYTF. The CDR3 DNA reads TGTGGCAGCAGTTATTCGGGGGACACCCTAGTCTACGGCTACACCTTC. V and J are TRBV6-5 and TRBJ1-2; D is perhaps TRBD1 (6 bases). The length of the CDR3 is 16 residues. From germline, CDR1 is MNHEY and CDR2 SVGAGI.

The CDR3 here is CASRFTGYTGELFF. The CDR3 nucleotides read TGTGCCAGCAGGTTCACAGGATACACCGGGGAGCTGTTTTTT. The rearrangement joins TRBV28 to TRBJ2-2; TRBD1 might be the D (5 bases). The V end was cut by 6 bases, the J end by 3 bases, with 11 bases between. The CDR3 sequence is 14 residues long. Germline V CDR1 and CDR2: MDHEN, SYDVKM.

The chain carries TRBV12-3 or TRBV12-4 and TRBJ1-1; 9 positions agree with TRBD1. The CDR3 runs 16 residues. V lost 11 bases to trimming and J lost 5 bases; unmatched junction nucleotides: 18. CDR3 in amino acids: CACNFYGDREKTEAFF. In DNA form, the CDR3 reads TGTGCCTGCAATTTTTACGGGGACAGGGAGAAAACTGAAGCTTTCTTT.